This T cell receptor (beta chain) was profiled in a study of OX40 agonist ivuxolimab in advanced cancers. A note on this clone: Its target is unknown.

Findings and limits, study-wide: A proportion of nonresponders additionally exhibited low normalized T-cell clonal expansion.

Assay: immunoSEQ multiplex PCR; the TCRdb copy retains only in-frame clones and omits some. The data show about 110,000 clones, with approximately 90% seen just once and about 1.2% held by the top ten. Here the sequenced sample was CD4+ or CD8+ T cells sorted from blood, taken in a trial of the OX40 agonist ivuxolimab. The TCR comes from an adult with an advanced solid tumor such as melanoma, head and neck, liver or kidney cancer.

The CDR3 loop reads CASSPLTWIHNEQFF. The DNA of the CDR3 is TGTGCCAGCAGCCCGCTCACATGGATCCACAATGAGCAGTTCTTC. This rearrangement joins TRBV14 to TRBJ2-1; D is ambiguous. Germline-derived CDR1 and CDR2 are SGHDN and FVKESK. V gave up 4 bases and J gave up 5 bases, with 15 bases separating them. The CDR3 covers 15 residues. The entire variable domain, with the rest obtained from reference TRBV14 and TRBJ2-1, is as follows: EAGVTQFPSHSVIEKGQTVTLRCDPISGHDNLYWYRRVMGKEIKFLLHFVKESKQDESGMPNNRFLAERTGGTYSTLKVQPAELEDSGVYFCASSPLTWIHNEQFFGPGTRLTVL.